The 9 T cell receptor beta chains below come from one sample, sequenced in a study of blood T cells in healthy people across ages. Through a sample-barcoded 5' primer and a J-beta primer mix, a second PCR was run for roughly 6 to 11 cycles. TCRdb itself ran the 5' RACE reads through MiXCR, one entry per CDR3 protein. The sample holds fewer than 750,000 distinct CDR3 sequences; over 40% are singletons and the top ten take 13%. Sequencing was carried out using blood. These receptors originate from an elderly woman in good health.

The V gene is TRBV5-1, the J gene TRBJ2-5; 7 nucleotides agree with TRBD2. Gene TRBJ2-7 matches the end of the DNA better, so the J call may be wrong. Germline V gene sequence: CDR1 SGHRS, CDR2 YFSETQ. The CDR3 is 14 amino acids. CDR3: CASSSLTSNDEQYF. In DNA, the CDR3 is TGCGCCAGCAGCTCCCTGACTAGCAATGACGAGCAGTACTTC.

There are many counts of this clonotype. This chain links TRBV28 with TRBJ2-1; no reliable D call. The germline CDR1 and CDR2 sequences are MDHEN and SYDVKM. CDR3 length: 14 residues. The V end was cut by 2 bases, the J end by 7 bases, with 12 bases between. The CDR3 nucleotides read TGTGCCAGCAGTTTACCTCGTGTGACTAATGAGCAGTTCTTC. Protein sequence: CASSLPRVTNEQFF. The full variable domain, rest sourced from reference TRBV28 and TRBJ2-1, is DVKVTQSSRYLVKRTGEKVFLECVQDMDHENMFWYRQDPGLGLRLIYFSYDVKMKEKGDIPEGYSVSREKKERFSLILESASTNQTSMYLCASSLPRVTNEQFFGPGTRLTVL.

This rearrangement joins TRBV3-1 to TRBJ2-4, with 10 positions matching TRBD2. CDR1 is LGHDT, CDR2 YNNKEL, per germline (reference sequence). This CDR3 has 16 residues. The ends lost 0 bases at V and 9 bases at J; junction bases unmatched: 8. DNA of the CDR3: TGTGCCAGCAGCCAAGACCTAGCGGGAGTTCGTAGCATTCAGTACTTC. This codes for CASSQDLAGVRSIQYF.

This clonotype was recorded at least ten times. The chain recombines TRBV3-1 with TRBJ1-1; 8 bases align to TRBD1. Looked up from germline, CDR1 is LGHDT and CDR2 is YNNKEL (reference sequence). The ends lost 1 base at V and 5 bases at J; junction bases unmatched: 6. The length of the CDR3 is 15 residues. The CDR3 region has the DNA TGTGCCAGCAGCCAAGGGACAGGGTTATCAACTGAAGCTTTCTTT. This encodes CASSQGTGLSTEAFF.

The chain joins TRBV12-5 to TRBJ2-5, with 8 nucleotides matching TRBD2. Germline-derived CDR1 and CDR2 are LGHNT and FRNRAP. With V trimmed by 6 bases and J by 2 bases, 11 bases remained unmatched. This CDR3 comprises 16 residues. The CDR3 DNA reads TGTGCTAGTGGCCCCGGACTAGCTGGAGAACAAGAGACCCAGTACTTC. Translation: CASGPGLAGEQETQYF.

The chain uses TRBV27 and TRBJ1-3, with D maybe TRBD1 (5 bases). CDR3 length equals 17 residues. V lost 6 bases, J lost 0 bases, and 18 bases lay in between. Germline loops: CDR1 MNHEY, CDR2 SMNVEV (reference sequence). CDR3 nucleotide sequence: TGTGCCAGCAGGGCACTAGGAAGGGGCACCTCTGGAAACACCATATATTTT. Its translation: CASRALGRGTSGNTIYF.

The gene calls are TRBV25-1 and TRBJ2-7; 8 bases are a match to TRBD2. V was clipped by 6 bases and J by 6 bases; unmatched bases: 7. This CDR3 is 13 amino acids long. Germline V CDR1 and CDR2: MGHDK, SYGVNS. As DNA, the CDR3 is TGTGCCAGCAGAGAGGGCGGGAGGCCCGAGCAGTACTTC. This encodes CASREGGRPEQYF.

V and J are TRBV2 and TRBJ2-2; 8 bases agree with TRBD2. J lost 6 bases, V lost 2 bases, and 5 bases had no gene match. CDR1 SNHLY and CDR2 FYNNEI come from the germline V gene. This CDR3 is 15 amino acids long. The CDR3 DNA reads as TGTGCCAGCAGTGAAACGGGGGGGCCGGCCGGGGAGCTGTTTTTT. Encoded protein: CASSETGGPAGELFF.

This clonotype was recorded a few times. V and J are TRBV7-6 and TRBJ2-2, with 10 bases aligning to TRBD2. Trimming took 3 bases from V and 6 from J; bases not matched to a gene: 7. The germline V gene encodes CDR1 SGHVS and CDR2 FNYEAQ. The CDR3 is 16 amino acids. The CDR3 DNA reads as TGTGCCAGCAGCTTGGCCGTTGGGACTAGCGCCGGGGAGCTGTTTTTT. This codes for CASSLAVGTSAGELFF.